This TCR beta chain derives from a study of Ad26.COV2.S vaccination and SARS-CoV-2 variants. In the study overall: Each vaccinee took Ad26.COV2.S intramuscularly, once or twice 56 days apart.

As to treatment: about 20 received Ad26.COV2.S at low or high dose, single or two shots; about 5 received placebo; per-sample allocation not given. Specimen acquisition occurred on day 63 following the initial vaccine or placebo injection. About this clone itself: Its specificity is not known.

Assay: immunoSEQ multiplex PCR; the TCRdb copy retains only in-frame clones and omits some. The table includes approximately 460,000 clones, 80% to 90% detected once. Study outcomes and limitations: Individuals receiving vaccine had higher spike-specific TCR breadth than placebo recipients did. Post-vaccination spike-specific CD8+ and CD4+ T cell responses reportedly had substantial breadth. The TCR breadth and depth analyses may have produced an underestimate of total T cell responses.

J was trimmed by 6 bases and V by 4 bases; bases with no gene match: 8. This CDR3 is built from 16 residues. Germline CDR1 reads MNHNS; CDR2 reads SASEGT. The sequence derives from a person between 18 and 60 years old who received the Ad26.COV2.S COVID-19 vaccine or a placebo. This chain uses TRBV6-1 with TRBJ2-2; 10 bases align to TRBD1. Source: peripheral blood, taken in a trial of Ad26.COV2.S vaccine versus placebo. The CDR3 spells CASSGTGTGEAGELFF. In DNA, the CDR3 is TGTGCCAGCAGTGGAACCGGGACAGGGGAGGCCGGGGAGCTGTTTTTT.